This TCR beta chain appears in the sequencing data of a study of T cell responses to AZD1222 COVID-19 vaccine. Study outcomes and limitations: Baseline testing showed seropositivity in only a handful of AZD1222 recipients.

Sequencing used immunoSEQ multiplex PCR; TCRdb keeps in-frame clones, though not all of them. This table has around 130,000 clones, less than 95% appearing once. Turning to this clone: The antigen is undetermined.

This specimen consisted of peripheral blood, obtained on day 0 of AZD1222 vaccination. This receptor was identified in an adult in good health.

CDR3 region: CASSVDSGPNQPQHF. Written as DNA, the CDR3 is TGTGCCAGCAGCGTAGATTCCGGACCCAATCAGCCCCAGCATTTT. The chain joins TRBV9 to TRBJ1-5; D is undetermined. Germline CDR1 reads SGDLS; CDR2 reads YYNGEE. This CDR3 has 15 residues. The V and J ends lost 0 bases and 3 bases respectively, with 10 bases between them.